This record concerns one TCR beta chain sequence. Its antigen remains unknown. Premalignant or tumor cells were enriched by macro-dissection after pathologic assessment. The V gene's germline CDR1 is MDHEN and CDR2 SYDVKM. The CDR3 sequence is 18 residues long. Germline trimming cut 1 base from V and 4 bases from J; bases unmatched to any gene: 11. The assay was immunoSEQ multiplex PCR, and TCRdb's table has in-frame clones only and misses some. The table includes about 3,700 clones, more than 75% detected once. This sample was taken from a study of immune evolution from preneoplasia to lung adenocarcinoma. The study's findings and limits: From normal lung to invasive adenocarcinoma, top clone frequencies appeared to decrease.

Sequencing was performed on FFPE invasive lung adenocarcinoma tissue. The TCR sequence derives from a person aged 65 to 79 with invasive lung adenocarcinoma. The V gene is TRBV28, the J gene TRBJ1-5; 9 nucleotides match TRBD1. This CDR3 reads CASSLSVPGQGGNQPQHF. The CDR3 nucleotides read TGTGCCAGCAGTTTATCCGTTCCGGGACAGGGAGGAAATCAGCCCCAGCATTTT.